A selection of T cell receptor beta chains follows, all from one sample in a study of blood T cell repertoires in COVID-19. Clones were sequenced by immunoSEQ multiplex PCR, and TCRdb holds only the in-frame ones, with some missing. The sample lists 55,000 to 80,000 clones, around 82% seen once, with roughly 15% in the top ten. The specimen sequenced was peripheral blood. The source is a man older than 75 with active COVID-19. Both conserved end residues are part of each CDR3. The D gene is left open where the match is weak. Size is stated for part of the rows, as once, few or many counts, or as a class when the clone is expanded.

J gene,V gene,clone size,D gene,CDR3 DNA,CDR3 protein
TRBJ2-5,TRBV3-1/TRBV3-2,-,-,TGTGCCAGCAGCCCACTCTTAGAGACCCAGTACTTC,CASSPLLETQYF
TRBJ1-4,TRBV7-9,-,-,TGTGCCAGCAGCACCTACAGTCAGATGAATGAAAAACTGTTTTTT,CASSTYSQMNEKLFF
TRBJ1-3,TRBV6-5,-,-,TGTGCCAGCAGTTACACGCGGCAGGGGTCTGGAAACACCATATATTTT,CASSYTRQGSGNTIYF
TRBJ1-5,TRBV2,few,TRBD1,TGTGCCAGCAGTTTGGGACAGGGCAATCAGCCCCAGCATTTT,CASSLGQGNQPQHF
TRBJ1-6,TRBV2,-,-,TGTGCCAGCAACAAGTGGGCAGTAAATTCACCCCTCCACTTT,CASNKWAVNSPLHF
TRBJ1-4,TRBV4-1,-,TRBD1,TGCGCCAGCAGCCAGGGTCAGGGGGCCTCAGCTAATGAAAAACTGTTTTTT,CASSQGQGASANEKLFF
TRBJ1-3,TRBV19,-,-,TGTGCCAGTAGTATTAAAGGCAGGGCAGCCTCTGGAAACACCATATATTTT,CASSIKGRAASGNTIYF
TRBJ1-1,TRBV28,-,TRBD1,TGTGCCAGCCGCGGACAGGTTGGCACTGAAGCTTTCTTT,CASRGQVGTEAFF
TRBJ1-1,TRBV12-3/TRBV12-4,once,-,TGTGCCAGCAGTTTACAAGAGGACACTGAAGCTTTCTTT,CASSLQEDTEAFF
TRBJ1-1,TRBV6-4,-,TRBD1,TGTGCCAGCAGTCTCGACAGGGCAACTGAAGCTTTCTTT,CASSLDRATEAFF
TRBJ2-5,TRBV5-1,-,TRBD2,TGCGCCAGCAGCCCCGGAACTAGCGGGGGCCTTCAGTACTTC,CASSPGTSGGLQYF
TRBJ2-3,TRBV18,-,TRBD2,TGTGCCAGCTCACCAATTCAACTGGCGGGAGTGAGCACAGATACGCAGTATTTT,CASSPIQLAGVSTDTQYF
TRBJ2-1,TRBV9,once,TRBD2,TGTGCCAGCAGCGGGCGGCAGCGGGAGGGTGGCTCCTACAATGAGCAGTTCTTC,CASSGRQREGGSYNEQFF
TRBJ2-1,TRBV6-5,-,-,TGTGCCAGCAGTTATGGCAGCTCCTACAATGAGCAGTTCTTC,CASSYGSSYNEQFF
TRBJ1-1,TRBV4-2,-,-,TGTGCCGGTCTTAGGGGAGGGCCCACCAACACTGAAGCTTTCTTT,CAGLRGGPTNTEAFF
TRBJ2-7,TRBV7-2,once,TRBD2,TGTGCCAGCAGCTTAAGGACTAGCGGGACCTACGAGCAGTACTTC,CASSLRTSGTYEQYF
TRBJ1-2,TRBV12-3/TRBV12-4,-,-,TGTGCCAGCAGACCAGACGGGGGCTATGGCTACACCTTC,CASRPDGGYGYTF
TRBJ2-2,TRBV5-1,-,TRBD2,TGCGCCAGCAGCTCAGGACTAGCGGGGGACACCGGGGAGCTGTTTTTT,CASSSGLAGDTGELFF
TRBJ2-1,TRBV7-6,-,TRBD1,TGTGCCAGCAGCTCTGGACAGGGCGTAAATGAGCAGTTCTTC,CASSSGQGVNEQFF
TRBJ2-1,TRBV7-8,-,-,TGTGCCAGCAGCCGGGACACCCGACCACTCGATGAGCAGTTCTTC,CASSRDTRPLDEQFF
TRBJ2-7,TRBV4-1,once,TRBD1,TGCGCCAGCAGCGAAAATCCGGGACAGGACTCCTACGAGCAGTACTTC,CASSENPGQDSYEQYF
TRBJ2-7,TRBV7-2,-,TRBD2,TGTGCCAGCAGCTTAGTCGGACTAGCTTACGAGCAGTACTTC,CASSLVGLAYEQYF
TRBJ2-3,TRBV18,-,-,TGTGCCAGCTCACCCCAAGCCCCGGGATCAGATACGCAGTATTTT,CASSPQAPGSDTQYF
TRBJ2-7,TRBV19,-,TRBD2,TGTGCCAGTAGTATCTTCGCCGACGGGGGGGCCAACGAGCAGTACTTC,CASSIFADGGANEQYF
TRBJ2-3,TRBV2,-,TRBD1,TGTGCCAGCTTTAGACAGGGGGTACGCACAGATACGCAGTATTTT,CASFRQGVRTDTQYF
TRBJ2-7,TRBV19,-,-,TGTGCCAGTAGTACTGGGGGAGGTTATGCGGGAACCTACGAGCAGTACTTC,CASSTGGGYAGTYEQYF
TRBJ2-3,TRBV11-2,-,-,TGTGCCAGCAGCCCGAAGGGGGGGGAGGAAGATACGCAGTATTTT,CASSPKGGEEDTQYF
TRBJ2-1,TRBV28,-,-,TGTGCCAGCAGTTTGGGCTCGGCGGGGTCTGAGCAGTTCTTC,CASSLGSAGSEQFF
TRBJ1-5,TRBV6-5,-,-,TGTGCCAGCGAGGTGGGTAGTGCGCAGCCCCAGCATTTT,CASEVGSAQPQHF
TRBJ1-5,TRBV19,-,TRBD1,TGTGCCAGTAGTATGGGACAGGGGTTCATCAATCAGCCCCAGCATTTT,CASSMGQGFINQPQHF
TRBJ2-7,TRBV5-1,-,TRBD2,TGCGCCAGCAGCTTGGCTAGCGGGGGCCCAACCGAGCAGTACTTC,CASSLASGGPTEQYF
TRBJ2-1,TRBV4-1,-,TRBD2,TGCGCCAGCAGCCAATCGCCTAGCGGGGATGAGCAGTTCTTC,CASSQSPSGDEQFF
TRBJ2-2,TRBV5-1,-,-,TGCGCCAGCAGCTTGGTCCAGTCGAACACCGGGGAGCTGTTTTTT,CASSLVQSNTGELFF
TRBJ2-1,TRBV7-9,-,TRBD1,TGTGCCAGCAGCCCAGATACAGGGGGAGTATGGGGGCAGTTCTTC,CASSPDTGGVWGQFF
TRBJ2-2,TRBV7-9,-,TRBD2,TGTGCCAGCAGAAGACTTCTAGCGGACGCGAACACCGGGGAGCTGTTTTTT,CASRRLLADANTGELFF
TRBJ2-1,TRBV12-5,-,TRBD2,TGTGCTAGTGGGATACTAGCGGGGGGGTACGGCAATGAGCAGTTCTTC,CASGILAGGYGNEQFF
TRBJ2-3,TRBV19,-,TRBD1,TGTGCCAGTGCACAGGGACAGGGGGCGACGGATACGCAGTATTTT,CASAQGQGATDTQYF
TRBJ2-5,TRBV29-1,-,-,TGCAGCGTCGGTAGGGCGCAGGAGGCCCAGTACTTC,CSVGRAQEAQYF
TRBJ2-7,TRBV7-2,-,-,TGTGCCAGCAGCTTAACATGGGAGCAGTACTTC,CASSLTWEQYF
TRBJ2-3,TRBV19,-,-,TGTGCCAGTAGTATAGATGGGACACGGGAGCAGTATTTT,CASSIDGTREQYF
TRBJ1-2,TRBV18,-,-,TGTGCCAGCTCACCGGGGGACGGGGGACGAAACTATGGCTACACCTTC,CASSPGDGGRNYGYTF
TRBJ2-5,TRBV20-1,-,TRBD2,TGCAGTGCTAGTAGGCTAGCGGGAGGGTTGCAAGAGACCCAGTACTTC,CSASRLAGGLQETQYF
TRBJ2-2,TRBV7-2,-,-,TGTGCCAGCAGCTTAATGCGGACCGGGGAGCTGTTTTTT,CASSLMRTGELFF
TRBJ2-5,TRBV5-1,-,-,TGCGCCAGCAGCTTGGCCGGACAGCCTCAAGAGACCCAGTACTTC,CASSLAGQPQETQYF
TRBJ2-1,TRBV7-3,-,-,TGTGCCAGCAGCTTAGCGTCAATGCATGAGCAGTTCTTC,CASSLASMHEQFF
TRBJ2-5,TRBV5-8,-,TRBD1,TGTGCCAGCAGCGCCTTCAAGACAGGGGAAGAGACCCAGTACTTC,CASSAFKTGEETQYF
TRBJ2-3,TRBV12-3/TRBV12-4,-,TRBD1,TGTGCCAGCAGCGTAGGCCGGGACAGAGCGCAGTATTTT,CASSVGRDRAQYF
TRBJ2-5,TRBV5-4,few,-,TGTGCCAGCGGAGGGAGAGGGGAAGAGACCCAGTACTTC,CASGGRGEETQYF
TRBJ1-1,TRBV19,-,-,TGTGCCAGTAGTATCGGTGATAGCGAAGCTTTCTTT,CASSIGDSEAFF
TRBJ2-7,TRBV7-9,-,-,TGTGCCAGCAGCTTAGCGGCCACTGGGCCCTACGAGCAGTACTTC,CASSLAATGPYEQYF
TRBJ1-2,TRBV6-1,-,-,TGTGCCAGCAGTGACCCTAAACGGGGGGTCTATGGCTACACCTTC,CASSDPKRGVYGYTF
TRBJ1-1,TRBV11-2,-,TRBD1,TGTGCCAGCAGCACCCAGACAGGGATGAACACTGAAGCTTTCTTT,CASSTQTGMNTEAFF